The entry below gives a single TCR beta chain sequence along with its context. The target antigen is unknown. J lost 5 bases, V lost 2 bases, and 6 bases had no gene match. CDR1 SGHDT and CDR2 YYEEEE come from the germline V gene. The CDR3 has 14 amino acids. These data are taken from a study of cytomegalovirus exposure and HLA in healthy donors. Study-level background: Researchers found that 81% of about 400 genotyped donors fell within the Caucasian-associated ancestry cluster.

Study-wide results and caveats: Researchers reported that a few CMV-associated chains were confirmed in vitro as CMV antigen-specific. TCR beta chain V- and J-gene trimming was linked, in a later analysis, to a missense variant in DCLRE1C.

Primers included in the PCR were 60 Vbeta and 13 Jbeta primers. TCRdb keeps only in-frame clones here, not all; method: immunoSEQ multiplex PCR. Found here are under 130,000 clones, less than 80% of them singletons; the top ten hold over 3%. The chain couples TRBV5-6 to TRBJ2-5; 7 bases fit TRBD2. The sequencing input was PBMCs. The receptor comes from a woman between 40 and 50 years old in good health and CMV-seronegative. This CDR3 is CASSFGRNRETQYF. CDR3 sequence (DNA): TGTGCCAGCAGCTTCGGGAGGAACAGGGAGACCCAGTACTTC.